This T cell receptor (beta chain) was sequenced during a study of human T cells and chemical hapten exposure. Study findings and constraints: Patch test score tracked positively with PT1 expanded TCR counts. Clustering by CDR3 similarity yielded significantly more large clusters from expanded TCRs than controls.

Time point of the sample: patch test 1, 2 weeks after DPC sensitization. Stated treatment: therapeutic diphenylcyclopropenone sensitization with weekly scalp DPC. Blood draws came before every patch-test application. Turning to this clonotype: Its target is unknown.

TCRdb itself ran the RACE reads through MiXCR, one entry per CDR3 protein. Of approximately 340,000 distinct CDR3 sequences listed, 5.5% to 8% are singletons. The receptor comes from a woman aged 18-29 years with alopecia areata. Some clones in this sample may be carry-over from other donors' samples. The source material was whole blood, sampled in connection with sensitization to the hapten diphenylcyclopropenone (DPC).

The CDR3 DNA is TGTGCCAGCAGCCAAGTAGTTTCATCGGTTGGAGAGCAGTTCTTC. It specifies CASSQVVSSVGEQFF. The genes are TRBV14 and TRBJ2-1; D gene ambiguous. Germline assignment: CDR1 SGHDN and CDR2 FVKESK. V lost 1 base and J lost 10, with 17 bases in between. CDR3 length: 15 amino acids.